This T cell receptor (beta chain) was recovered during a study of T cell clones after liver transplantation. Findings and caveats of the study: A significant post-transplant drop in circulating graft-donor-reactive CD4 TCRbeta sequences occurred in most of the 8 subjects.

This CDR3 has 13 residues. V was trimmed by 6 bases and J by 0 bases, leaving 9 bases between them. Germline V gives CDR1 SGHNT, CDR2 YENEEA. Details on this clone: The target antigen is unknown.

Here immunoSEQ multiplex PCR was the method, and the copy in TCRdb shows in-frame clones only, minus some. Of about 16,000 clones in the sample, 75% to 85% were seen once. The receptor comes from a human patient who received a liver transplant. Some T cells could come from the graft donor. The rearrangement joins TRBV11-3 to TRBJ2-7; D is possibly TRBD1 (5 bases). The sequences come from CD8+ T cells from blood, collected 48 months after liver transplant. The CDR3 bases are TGTGCCAGCAGGGGGCCGGACTCCTACGAGCAGTACTTC. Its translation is CASRGPDSYEQYF.